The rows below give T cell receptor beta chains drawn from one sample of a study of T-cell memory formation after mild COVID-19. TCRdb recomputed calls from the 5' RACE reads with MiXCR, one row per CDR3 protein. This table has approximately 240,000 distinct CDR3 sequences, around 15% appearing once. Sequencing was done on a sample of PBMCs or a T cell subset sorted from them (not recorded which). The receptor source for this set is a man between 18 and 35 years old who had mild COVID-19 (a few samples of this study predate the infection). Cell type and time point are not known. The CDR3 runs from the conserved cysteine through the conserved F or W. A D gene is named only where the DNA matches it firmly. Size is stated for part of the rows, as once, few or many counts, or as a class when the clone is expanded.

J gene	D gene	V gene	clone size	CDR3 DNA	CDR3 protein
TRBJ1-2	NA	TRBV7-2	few	TGTGCCAGCAGGGGTTCTAACTATGGCTACACCTTC	CASRGSNYGYTF
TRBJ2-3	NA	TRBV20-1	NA	TGCAGTGCTGGGGCCGGGGCCAGGAGAGATACGCAGTATTTT	CSAGAGARRDTQYF
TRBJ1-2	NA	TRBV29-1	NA	TGCTCCGGGGGGGATGGTGGCTACACCTTC	CSGGDGGYTF
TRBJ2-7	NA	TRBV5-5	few	TGTGCCAGCAGCTTGCCTGGGAGTAGCTCCTACGAGCAGTACTTC	CASSLPGSSSYEQYF
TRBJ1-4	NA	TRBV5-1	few	TGCGCCAGCAGCTTGGCCCCGGATGAAAAACTGTTTTTT	CASSLAPDEKLFF
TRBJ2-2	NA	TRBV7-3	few	TGTGCCAGCAGCTTAGCCGGAGGGTCTGGAACCGGGGAGCTGTTTTTT	CASSLAGGSGTGELFF
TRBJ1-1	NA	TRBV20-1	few	TGCAGTGCTAGAGACTTGGGGATCGACACTGAAGCTTTCTTT	CSARDLGIDTEAFF
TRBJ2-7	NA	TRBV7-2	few	TGTGCCAGCAGCTTAGGCTCCAGGGTGTTGACCTACGAGCAGTACTTC	CASSLGSRVLTYEQYF
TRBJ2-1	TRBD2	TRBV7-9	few	TGTGCCAGCAGCTCGAGACGACTAGCGGGGGGGCTTATCAATGAGCAGTTCTTC	CASSSRRLAGGLINEQFF
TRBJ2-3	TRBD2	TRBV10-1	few	TGCGCCAGCAGTGAGTCGCCAGGGAGGGGTGGCGATACGCAGTATTTT	CASSESPGRGGDTQYF
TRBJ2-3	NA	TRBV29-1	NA	TGCAGCGTCGCGACAGCCCTTAGCACAGATACGCAGTATTTT	CSVATALSTDTQYF
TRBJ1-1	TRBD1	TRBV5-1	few	TGCGCCAGCAGCTTGGGACAGGGTGATATGATAGGCACTGAAGCTTTCTTT	CASSLGQGDMIGTEAFF
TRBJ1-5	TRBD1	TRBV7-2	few	TGTGCCAGCAGCTTAGGACAGGGTCAGCCCCAGCATTTT	CASSLGQGQPQHF
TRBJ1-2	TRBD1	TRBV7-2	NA	TGTGCCAGCAGCTTCCTGGGGACAGGGGGCGCGTCAAACTATGGCTACACCTTC	CASSFLGTGGASNYGYTF
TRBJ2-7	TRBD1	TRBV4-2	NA	TGTGCCAGCAGCCAGGGGACAGGGACGGACGAGCAGTACTTC	CASSQGTGTDEQYF
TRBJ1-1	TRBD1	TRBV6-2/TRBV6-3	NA	TGTGCCAGCAGTTCTTCCTGGGACAGGGCGAGTGGAGCTTTCTTT	CASSSSWDRASGAFF
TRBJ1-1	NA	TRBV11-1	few	TGTGCCAGCAGCCCCTGGACAGCCATGAACACTGAAGCTTTCTTT	CASSPWTAMNTEAFF
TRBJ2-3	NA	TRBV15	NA	TGTGCCACCAGCAGAGATTTGGTCAGCACAGATACGCAGTATTTT	CATSRDLVSTDTQYF
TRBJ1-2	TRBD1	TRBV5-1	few	TGCGCCAGCAGCTTGGACGGGACAGGGCTTATTGGCTACACCTTC	CASSLDGTGLIGYTF
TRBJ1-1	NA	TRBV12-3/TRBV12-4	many	TGTGCCAGCAGACAGGAGTTGAACACTGAAGCTTTCTTT	CASRQELNTEAFF
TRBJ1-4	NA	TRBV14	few	TGTGCCAGCAGCCAACAATTCCACAGGGTTGAGGAAAAACTGTTTTTT	CASSQQFHRVEEKLFF
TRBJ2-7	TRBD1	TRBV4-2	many	TGTGCCAGCAGCCAAGGAATGAGGGGGCTAGGCGAGCAGTACTTC	CASSQGMRGLGEQYF
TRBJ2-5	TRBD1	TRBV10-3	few	TGTGCCACAAGGTTGACAGGGGAAGAGACCCAGTACTTC	CATRLTGEETQYF
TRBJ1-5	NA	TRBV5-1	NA	TGCGCCAGCAGCTTGGTTCCGGGCAGCAATCAGCCCCAGCATTTT	CASSLVPGSNQPQHF
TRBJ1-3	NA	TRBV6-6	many	TGTGCCAGCAGGGGGGACACCTCTGGAAACACCATATATTTT	CASRGDTSGNTIYF
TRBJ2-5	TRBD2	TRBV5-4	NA	TGTGCCAGCAGCCCCCAGACTAGCGGGGAAGAGACCCAGTACTTC	CASSPQTSGEETQYF
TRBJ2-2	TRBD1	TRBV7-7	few	TGTGCCAGCAGCCCAGACGACAGGGGGACCACCGGGAACACCGGGGAGCTGTTTTTT	CASSPDDRGTTGNTGELFF
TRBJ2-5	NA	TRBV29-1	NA	TGCAGCGTTGAGCTCTATTGGGGAGAGACCCAGTACTTC	CSVELYWGETQYF
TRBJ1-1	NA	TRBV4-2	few	TGTGCCAGCAGCCAGCGGGAAGGGGTTTGGACTGAAGCTTTCTTT	CASSQREGVWTEAFF
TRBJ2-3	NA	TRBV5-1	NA	TGCGCCAGCAGCTACAGGGTCACAGATACGCAGTATTTT	CASSYRVTDTQYF
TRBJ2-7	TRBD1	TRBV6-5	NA	TGTGCCAGCAGCCCTACAGGGGGTATGTCCTACGAGCAGTACTTC	CASSPTGGMSYEQYF
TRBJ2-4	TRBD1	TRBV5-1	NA	TGCGCCAGCAGCTTGGACGGGGACAGGGGCATTCAGTACTTC	CASSLDGDRGIQYF
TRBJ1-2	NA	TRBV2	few	TGTGCCAGCTCAGGAGCCGGCCATGGCTACACCTTC	CASSGAGHGYTF
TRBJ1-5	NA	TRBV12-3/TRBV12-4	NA	TGTGCCAGCAGAATCTGGGATAGCAATCAGCCCCAGCATTTT	CASRIWDSNQPQHF
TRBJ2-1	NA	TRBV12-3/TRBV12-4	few	TGTGCCAGCAGTATAAGTCTAGATCAGAATGAGCAGTTCTTC	CASSISLDQNEQFF
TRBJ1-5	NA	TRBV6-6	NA	TGTGCCAGCAGTTACGTAGGGTATAGCAATCAGCCCCAGCATTTT	CASSYVGYSNQPQHF
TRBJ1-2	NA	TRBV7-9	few	TGTGCCAGCAGCTTACCCTTAGGCGGCTACACCTTC	CASSLPLGGYTF
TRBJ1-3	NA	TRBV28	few	TGTGCCAGCAGTTCCGGGGACTCTGGAAACACCATATATTTT	CASSSGDSGNTIYF
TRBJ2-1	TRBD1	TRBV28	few	TGTGCCAGTGGCTGGGAGGACAGGGGGCGCAATGAGCAGTTCTTC	CASGWEDRGRNEQFF
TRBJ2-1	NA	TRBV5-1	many	TGCGCCAGCAGCCTCAGGGGGGCGGCCCTCAATGAGCAGTTCTTC	CASSLRGAALNEQFF
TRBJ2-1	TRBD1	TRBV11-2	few	TGTGCCAGCAGCTACAGGGGGCCGAGCTCCTACAATGAGCAGTTCTTC	CASSYRGPSSYNEQFF
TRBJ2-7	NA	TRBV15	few	TGTGCCACCAGCAGAGACGGTTCCTACGAGCAGTACTTC	CATSRDGSYEQYF
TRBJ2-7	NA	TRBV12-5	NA	TGTGCTAGTGGTCTGCTGGTATCGGGGTGGACCTACGAGCAGTACTTC	CASGLLVSGWTYEQYF
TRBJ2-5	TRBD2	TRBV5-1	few	TGCGCCAGCAGCTTGGACCCTAGCGGGGTTCAAGAGACCCAGTACTTC	CASSLDPSGVQETQYF
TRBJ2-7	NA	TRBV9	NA	TGTGCCAGCAGCGTAGATAGTAGCGGTTACTACGAGCAGTACTTC	CASSVDSSGYYEQYF
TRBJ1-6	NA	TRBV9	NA	TGTGCCAGCAGCGTAGGACCGGGGGGGAGGCCCCTCCACTTT	CASSVGPGGRPLHF
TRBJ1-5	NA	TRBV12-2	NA	TGTGCAAGTCGCCTCCGAGGAGAGGTTAGCAATCAGCCCCAGCATTTT	CASRLRGEVSNQPQHF
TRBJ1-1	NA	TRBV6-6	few	TGTGCCAGCAGTCTCTTGTCGGGAAACACTGAAGCTTTCTTT	CASSLLSGNTEAFF
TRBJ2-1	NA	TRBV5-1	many	TGCGCCAGCAGCTTGGCCCTAGCGAGGCGGCAGTTCTTC	CASSLALARRQFF
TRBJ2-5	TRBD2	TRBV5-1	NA	TGCGCCAGCAGCTTACGCGGGGGGCCAATTGAAGAGACCCAGTACTTC	CASSLRGGPIEETQYF
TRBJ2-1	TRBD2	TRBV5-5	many	TGTGCCAGCAGCTTCGGGGGGGTCTACAATGAGCAGTTCTTC	CASSFGGVYNEQFF
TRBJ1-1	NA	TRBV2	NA	TGTGCCAGCAGTGTCATCGCCACGAGCCCTGAAGCTTTCTTT	CASSVIATSPEAFF